This T cell receptor beta chain was identified in a study of technical replicates of blood from a handful of donors (TCRdb year 2017). Library preparation employed the immunoSEQ multiplex PCR assay. What TCRdb holds here is the immuneACCESS table cut down to in-frame rearrangements. Part of the clones is not present; checked against another copy, under half of the missing clones reflect an unresolved V gene, and the others are unexplained. This sample has 70,000 to 95,000 clones in its table, and approximately 94% of those were observed once. The ten biggest clones cover 0.2% to 0.25% of the sample. As regards this clone: Its recognized antigen is unknown. No clone much larger than this one lies a single base away; base qualities are absent.

CDR1 and CDR2 (SGHAT, FQNNGV) derive from the germline V gene. There are 13 amino acids in the CDR3, from cysteine to phenylalanine inclusive. The read is trimmed to its CDR3 DNA, 39 bases read in frame from base 1. V gives up 0 bases and J gives up 8 bases, and the segment between their germline ends measures 9 bases. The rearrangement combines TRBV11-2 with TRBJ2-3; the D region possibly corresponds to TRBD1 (6 bases align). The clonotype was recovered from a human donor in good health. Material: T cells isolated from PBMCs. The CDR3 reads CASSLDRGGTQYF. The DNA sequence is given as TGTGCCAGCAGCTTAGACCGAGGGGGTACGCAGTATTTT.